These 32 T cell receptor beta chains were all obtained from the same sample, sequenced in a study of a mutant IDH1 vaccine in newly diagnosed glioma. Their cognate antigens are unknown. Assay: immunoSEQ multiplex PCR; the TCRdb copy retains only in-frame clones and omits some. Among about 110,000 clones listed, 85% to 90% were seen once. The sample's time point: week 11, during vaccination. Vaccinated patients received 300 ug of mutant IDH1 20-mer peptide per dose, with topical imiquimod. Source: PBMCs, taken from a glioma patient whose treatment included an IDH1 peptide vaccine. Receptor source: a woman between 50 and 59 years old with glioma.

The rearrangement joins TRBV7-2 to TRBJ2-5; 14 bases fit TRBD2. V lost 5 bases and J lost 5; bases outside the gene matches: 10. The CDR3 totals 17 residues. Germline assignment: CDR1 SGHTA and CDR2 FQGNSA. In nucleotides, the CDR3 is TGTGCCAGCAGCCCTGGACTAGCGGGAGGCTTCCCGGAGACCCAGTACTTC. This codes for CASSPGLAGGFPETQYF.

The chain joins TRBV29-1 to TRBJ2-1, with D possibly matching TRBD2 (5 bases). The V end lost 7 bases, the J end lost 0 bases, and 16 bases lay between the germline ends. Germline values: CDR1 SQVTM, CDR2 ANQGSEA. This CDR3 has 15 amino acids. For the CDR3, the DNA is TGCAGCGCCGTGAGTCGGGGTAACTCCTACAATGAGCAGTTCTTC. Amino acid sequence: CSAVSRGNSYNEQFF.

In this sample, this clone turned up once. The chain is built from TRBV28 and TRBJ2-2; D may be TRBD1 (5 bases). Germline-derived CDR1 and CDR2 are MDHEN and SYDVKM. This CDR3 has 14 residues. Trimming left V 4 bases short and J 1 base short, with 7 bases between. CDR3 DNA: TGTGCCAGCAGTTGGGGCAGGAACACCGGGGAGCTGTTTTTT. The encoded protein is CASSWGRNTGELFF.

The CDR3, as DNA: TGTGCCAGCAGTGGACAAGATACTTACATGGTGAACACTGAAGCTTTCTTT. Its protein is CASSGQDTYMVNTEAFF. V is TRBV2 and J is TRBJ1-1; D remains unclear. The CDR3 is 17 amino acids. CDR1 is SNHLY, CDR2 FYNNEI, per germline. V lost 4 bases and J lost 0, with 18 bases in between.

This clone was seen once. The chain joins TRBV7-9 to TRBJ2-5; no reliable D call. The CDR3 runs 12 residues. V was trimmed by 3 bases and J by 5 bases, leaving 7 bases between them. Germline V gene sequence: CDR1 SEHNR, CDR2 FQNEAQ (reference sequence). Here the CDR3 reads CASSFGSETQYF. CDR3 sequence (DNA): TGTGCCAGCAGCTTCGGTAGTGAGACCCAGTACTTC.

This clone showed up just once. The gene calls are TRBV15 and TRBJ1-5, with 8 nucleotides matching TRBD1. The CDR3 consists of 14 residues. Trimming at V came to 7 bases and at J to 5 bases, leaving 7 bases not matched to a gene. Germline lookup yields CDR1 LNHNV and CDR2 YYDKDF (reference sequence). CDR3 bases: TGTGCCACCAATGCGGCAGGGGGCTATCAGCCCCAGCATTTT. It yields the protein CATNAAGGYQPQHF.

V gene TRBV5-1 combines with J gene TRBJ2-6; TRBD2 might be the D (6 bases). CDR1 and CDR2 (germline): SGHRS, YFSETQ. V shed 2 bases and J shed 4 bases, with 13 bases lying between them. The CDR3 contains 16 residues. Here the CDR3 DNA reads TGCGCCAGCAGCTTTGTTTCGGGAGCGGGGGCCAACGTCCTGACTTTC. The encoded protein is CASSFVSGAGANVLTF.

V gene TRBV5-4 combines with J gene TRBJ2-7, with a tentative D call TRBD1 (5 bases). CDR1 and CDR2 (germline): SGHNT, YYREEE (reference sequence). V gave up 9 bases and J gave up 0 bases, with 13 bases separating them. The CDR3 spans 13 residues. The CDR3 DNA follows: TGTGCCACCTCCCAGGGCGTCTCCTACGAGCAGTACTTC. Translating it yields CATSQGVSYEQYF.

The gene calls are TRBV9 and TRBJ2-3; D not certain. The CDR3 is made up of 16 amino acids. V lost 3 bases to trimming and J lost 0 bases, with 14 bases between them. Germline lookup yields CDR1 SGDLS and CDR2 YYNGEE. The CDR3 DNA follows: TGTGCCAGCAGCGCCCCCCCTGCCGGGAGCACAGATACGCAGTATTTT. Amino acid sequence: CASSAPPAGSTDTQYF.

The table lists this clone with a few counts. The chain has TRBV5-6 and TRBJ2-1; the match to TRBD2 covers 7 bases. CDR3 size: 12 residues. Trimming at V came to 7 bases and at J to 10 bases, leaving 8 bases not matched to a gene. Germline V gives CDR1 SGHDT, CDR2 YYEEEE. The CDR3 is CASWREGREQFF. For the CDR3, the DNA is TGTGCCAGCTGGAGGGAGGGCAGGGAGCAGTTCTTC.

The CDR3 DNA follows: TGTGCCAGCAGCTTGACACGGCAAACCTACGAGCAGTACTTC. Encoded protein: CASSLTRQTYEQYF. The V gene is TRBV7-9, the J gene TRBJ2-7, with no clear D. The V and J ends lost 3 bases and 2 bases respectively, with 11 bases between them. The CDR3 spans 14 residues. Germline assignment: CDR1 SEHNR and CDR2 FQNEAQ (reference sequence).

V is TRBV11-2 and J is TRBJ2-7; no reliable D call. CDR1 and CDR2 from the germline V gene are SGHAT and FQNNGV. The CDR3 has 16 residues. Trimming pared 1 base from V and 3 bases from J, leaving 16 bases between. CDR3 sequence: CASSLGGPPRFYEQYF. The CDR3 DNA follows: TGTGCCAGCAGCTTAGGTGGTCCCCCTAGATTCTACGAGCAGTACTTC.

The V and J genes are TRBV28 and TRBJ2-5, with 8 positions matching TRBD2. V lost 7 bases, J lost 7 bases, and 14 bases stayed unmatched. The CDR3 is 15 amino acids. Germline CDR1 reads MDHEN; CDR2 reads SYDVKM. CDR3 in DNA: TGTGCCAGCACCCCCTCCGGGAGGGACGGCCGGACCCAGTACTTC. It yields the protein CASTPSGRDGRTQYF.

V gene TRBV7-6 combines with J gene TRBJ2-1; TRBD1 aligns across 10 bases. Germline assignment: CDR1 SGHVS and CDR2 FNYEAQ. The J segment lost 2 bases and the V segment lost 5 bases, leaving 6 bases of the junction unmatched. The CDR3 is 16 residues long. In nucleotides, the CDR3 is TGTGCCAGCAGCACCCCGGGGACAGGGGCCTACAATGAGCAGTTCTTC. This encodes CASSTPGTGAYNEQFF.

The chain links TRBV5-6 to TRBJ1-5; D not resolved. CDR3 length: 14 residues. V shed 0 bases and J shed 3 bases, with 7 bases lying between them. The V gene's germline CDR1 is SGHDT and CDR2 YYEEEE. Here the CDR3 DNA reads TGTGCCAGCAGCTTGGAGAGGTCCAATCAGCCCCAGCATTTT. Amino acids: CASSLERSNQPQHF. Based on the CDR3 plus reference TRBV5-6 and TRBJ1-5, the full variable domain is DAGVTQSPTHLIKTRGQQVTLRCSPKSGHDTVSWYQQALGQGPQFIFQYYEEEERQRGNFPDRFSGHQFPNYSSELNVNALLLGDSALYLCASSLERSNQPQHFGDGTRLSIL.

This chain links TRBV6-5 with TRBJ2-7; D is possibly TRBD1 (5 bases). Per germline, CDR1 MNHEY and CDR2 SVGAGI. The CDR3 is 13 residues long. V lost 7 bases and J lost 3, with 13 bases in between. The CDR3 loop is CASTKGQGYEQYF. The CDR3, as DNA: TGTGCCAGCACCAAGGGGCAGGGCTACGAGCAGTACTTC.

This clone was observed a handful of times. The V and J genes are TRBV2 and TRBJ2-5, with D possibly being TRBD2 (5 bases). The germline V gene has CDR1 SNHLY and CDR2 FYNNEI. This CDR3 has 17 residues. Deletions cut 2 bases from V and 7 bases from J, with 23 bases between. The CDR3 spells CASSESAKAAVTGTQYF. CDR3 bases: TGTGCCAGCAGTGAATCAGCTAAAGCGGCAGTAACTGGGACCCAGTACTTC.

The rearrangement links TRBV18 to TRBJ2-5; either TRBD1 or TRBD2 may fit D (5 bases each). The length of the CDR3 is 14 residues. V lost 0 bases to trimming and J lost 3 bases, with 8 bases between them. CDR1 KGHSH and CDR2 LQKENI come from the germline V gene. DNA for the CDR3: TGTGCCAGCTCACCACCCGAGGGGAAAGAGACCCAGTACTTC. Amino acids: CASSPPEGKETQYF.

The rearrangement joins TRBV6-6 to TRBJ2-7; D could derive from TRBD1 or TRBD2 (7 bases each). The CDR3 has 13 amino acids. Looked up from germline, CDR1 is MNHNY and CDR2 is SVGAGI (reference sequence). V lost 9 bases, J lost 4 bases, and 16 bases lay in between. CDR3 sequence (DNA): TGTGCCAGTGCAGGGGGGGGCCAGTACGAGCAGTACTTC. Encoded protein: CASAGGGQYEQYF.

V and J are TRBV9 and TRBJ1-3; D unclear. The CDR3 extends over 11 amino acids. Trimming took 2 bases from V and 8 from J, leaving 5 bases between them. In germline, CDR1 is SGDLS, CDR2 YYNGEE. This chain's CDR3 is CASSVGHTIYF. CDR3 sequence (DNA): TGTGCCAGCAGCGTCGGCCACACCATATATTTT.

This clone came up a few times. V and J are TRBV11-2 and TRBJ2-6; TRBD1 is a possible D gene (6 bases). CDR1 is SGHAT and CDR2 is FQNNGV in the germline V gene. With 8 bases removed from V and 2 bases from J, the gap between germline ends came to 19 bases. This CDR3 spans 17 amino acids. Here the CDR3 DNA reads TGTGCCAGCGCGATGGGCAGGGGAAGGACTGGGGCCAACGTCCTGACTTTC. Encoded protein: CASAMGRGRTGANVLTF.

This clone appeared once. The chain couples TRBV18 to TRBJ2-3, with unresolved D. V was shortened by 3 bases and J by 4 bases, with 8 bases between the two germline ends. This CDR3 has 13 amino acids. Germline V gene sequence: CDR1 KGHSH, CDR2 LQKENI. The CDR3 DNA reads as TGTGCCAGCTCACCTTTGCCGTCAGATACGCAGTATTTT. Protein product: CASSPLPSDTQYF.

The V and J genes are TRBV11-3 and TRBJ2-3; 14 bases agree with TRBD2. The CDR3 totals 18 residues. Germline CDR1 reads SGHNT; CDR2 reads YENEEA. The junction had 8 bases not matched to a gene; V was cut back by 5 bases and J by 1 base. CDR3: CASSRPGLAGEGTDTQYF. CDR3 DNA: TGTGCCAGCAGCCGACCGGGACTAGCGGGAGAGGGCACAGATACGCAGTATTTT.

This chain connects TRBV29-1 to TRBJ2-2, with unresolved D. V was shortened by 0 bases and J by 10 bases, with 15 bases between the two germline ends. Looked up from germline, CDR1 is SQVTM and CDR2 is ANQGSEA. The CDR3 extends over 14 amino acids. The CDR3 is CSVEDQRHPAELFF. CDR3 DNA sequence: TGCAGCGTTGAAGATCAACGGCATCCTGCGGAGCTGTTTTTT.

This rearrangement joins TRBV5-1 to TRBJ1-1; 10 bases fit TRBD1. Germline CDR1 SGHRS, CDR2 YFSETQ. The J segment lost 3 bases and the V segment lost 4 bases, leaving 3 bases of the junction unmatched. The CDR3 loop spans 14 amino acids. The CDR3 DNA sequence: TGCGCCAGCAGCAGGACAGGGGGGGACACTGAAGCTTTCTTT. Its translation: CASSRTGGDTEAFF. Supplemented by reference TRBV5-1 and TRBJ1-1, the full variable domain reads KAGVTQTPRYLIKTRGQQVTLSCSPISGHRSVSWYQQTPGQGLQFLFEYFSETQRNKGNFPGRFSGRQFSNSRSEMNVSTLELGDSALYLCASSRTGGDTEAFFGQGTRLTVV.

The rearrangement links TRBV5-1 to TRBJ2-3; perhaps TRBD2 as D (5 bases). The CDR3 has 14 residues. Deletions cut 7 bases from V and 3 bases from J, with 15 bases between. Germline CDR1 is SGHRS and CDR2 is YFSETQ. The DNA of the CDR3 is TGCGCCAGCGCACTTGCGGGCGAGACAGATACGCAGTATTTT. Translated, it gives CASALAGETDTQYF.

This clone was seen a single time. V is TRBV11-2 and J is TRBJ1-1, with D possibly TRBD1 on 5 matching bases. Trimming took off 5 bases at V and 1 base at J, with 11 bases between the two ends. This CDR3 has 14 residues. Looked up from germline, CDR1 is SGHAT and CDR2 is FQNNGV. The CDR3 DNA follows: TGTGCCAGCAGCCTGGGACGGCCGAACACTGAAGCTTTCTTT. Translated, it gives CASSLGRPNTEAFF. The full variable domain, completed using reference TRBV11-2 and TRBJ1-1, is EAGVAQSPRYKIIEKRQSVAFWCNPISGHATLYWYQQILGQGPKLLIQFQNNGVVDDSQLPKDRFSAERLKGVDSTLKIQPAKLEDSAVYLCASSLGRPNTEAFFGQGTRLTVV.

DNA for the CDR3: TGTGCCAGCAGTCGGAGCGGGGATCCCACCTACGAGCAGTACTTC. Protein sequence: CASSRSGDPTYEQYF. This chain uses TRBV25-1 with TRBJ2-7; 7 bases align to TRBD2. Germline CDR1 reads MGHDK; CDR2 reads SYGVNS. J was trimmed by 2 bases and V by 5 bases; bases with no gene match: 9. The CDR3 totals 15 residues.

The chain links TRBV5-6 to TRBJ1-6, with D possibly being TRBD1 (5 bases). Trimming cost V 6 bases and J 11 bases, with 18 bases left between them. Germline assignment: CDR1 SGHDT and CDR2 YYEEEE. There are 14 residues in the CDR3. The DNA for the CDR3 is TGTGCCAGCACCCTCGGGGCTTTGAGGACACCCCTCCACTTT. It encodes CASTLGALRTPLHF.

The CDR3 loop is CASSTPGTDTEAFF. In DNA, the CDR3 is TGTGCCAGCAGCACGCCGGGGACGGACACTGAAGCTTTCTTT. The V call is TRBV5-6, the J call TRBJ1-1; tentatively, D is TRBD1 (5 bases). The CDR3 is made up of 14 amino acids. V lost 4 bases and J lost 3, with 13 bases in between. The germline gives CDR1 SGHDT, CDR2 YYEEEE.

The chain recombines TRBV5-6 with TRBJ2-3, with D maybe TRBD1 (5 bases). Germline loops: CDR1 SGHDT, CDR2 YYEEEE. This CDR3 region has 14 residues. With 0 bases removed from V and 0 bases from J, the gap between germline ends came to 5 bases. The CDR3 is CASSLDRSTDTQYF. CDR3 in DNA: TGTGCCAGCAGCTTGGACAGGAGCACAGATACGCAGTATTTT.

The J gene is TRBJ2-7, the V gene TRBV5-1, with a tentative D call TRBD2 (6 bases). From germline, CDR1 is SGHRS and CDR2 YFSETQ. Trimming left V 5 bases short and J 2 bases short, with 14 bases between. The CDR3 has 14 residues. CDR3 region: CASSSTPGAYEQYF. The CDR3 DNA reads TGCGCCAGCAGTAGTACCCCGGGGGCCTACGAGCAGTACTTC.